This TCR beta chain was retrieved from a study of blood T cell repertoires in COVID-19. CDR1 is SGHTA and CDR2 is FQGTGA in the germline V gene. V was cut by 5 bases and J by 1 base, with 19 bases left in between. The CDR3 length is 17 residues. Repertoires were generated with immunoSEQ multiplex PCR, while TCRdb's copy carries only in-frame clones and drops some. In the table there are 61,000 or so clones, about 86% of which are singletons. The sample consisted of peripheral blood. The chain employs TRBV7-3 and TRBJ2-3, with D maybe TRBD2 (5 bases). The sequence was collected from a woman of 80 years or more with active COVID-19. DNA for the CDR3: TGTGCCAGCAGCCTAAACACAGCGGCCTCGGGCACAGATACGCAGTATTTT. Residues: CASSLNTAASGTDTQYF.